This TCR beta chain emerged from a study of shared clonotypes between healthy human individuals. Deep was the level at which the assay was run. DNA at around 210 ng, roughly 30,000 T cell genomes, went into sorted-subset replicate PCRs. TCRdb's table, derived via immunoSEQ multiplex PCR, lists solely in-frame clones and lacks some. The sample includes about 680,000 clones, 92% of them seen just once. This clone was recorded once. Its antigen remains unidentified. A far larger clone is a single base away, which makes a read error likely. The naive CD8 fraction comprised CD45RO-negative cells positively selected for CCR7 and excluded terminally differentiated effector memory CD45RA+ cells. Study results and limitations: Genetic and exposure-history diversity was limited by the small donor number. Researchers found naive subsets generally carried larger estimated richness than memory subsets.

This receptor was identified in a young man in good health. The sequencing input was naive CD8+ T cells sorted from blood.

Here the CDR3 reads CASSSRTGTLGYGYTF. CDR3 nucleotide sequence: TGTGCCAGCAGCTCCCGGACAGGGACCTTAGGGTATGGCTACACCTTC. The chain carries TRBV25-1 and TRBJ1-2, with 8 bases fitting TRBD1. This CDR3 contains 16 residues. V lost 6 bases, J lost 5 bases, and 14 bases stayed unmatched. CDR1 and CDR2 from the germline V gene are MGHDK and SYGVNS.